The rows below give T cell receptor beta chains drawn from one sample of a study of blood T cell repertoires in COVID-19. The assay was immunoSEQ multiplex PCR, and TCRdb's table has in-frame clones only and misses some. Of about 200,000 clones listed, around 79% are singletons. The source material was peripheral blood. The source is a woman aged 40 to 50 with COVID-19, enrolled during active disease. Each CDR3 is given with its conserved first and last residue. Size is omitted from some rows. Given values are once, few, many or a class for expanded clones.

>-|TRBV6-5
CASSYGGLTDTQYF
>-|TRBV7-6
CASSWGGEYNSPLHF
>-|TRBV5-1
CASSLVGAMNTEAFF
>-|TRBV6-5
CATRADLGGNEKLFF
>-|TRBV30
CAWSAGPPDTQYF
>-|TRBV20-1
CSASDRVYGYTF
>-|TRBV24-1
CATSDELGGTDTQYF
>-|TRBV29-1
CSAWGQGIYEQYF
>-|TRBV5-4
CASSPVKGGVGELFF
>-|TRBV2
CASSSRAGANVLTF
>few|TRBV7-2
CASSLAASSGEQFF
>-|TRBV18
CASSPPAGVGPDTQYF
>-|TRBV19
CASSDTGGGNQPQHF
>few|TRBV5-7
CASSPGTGCSPLHF
>-|TRBV6-1
CASSETSGGYTDTQYF
>-|TRBV3-1/TRBV3-2
CASSQAGVSGNTIYF
>few|TRBV19
CASSIVTGVRTEAFF
>-|TRBV3-1/TRBV3-2
CASSQDSPFRDTGELFF
>-|TRBV6-6
CASSSEPFNTDTQYF
>-|TRBV7-2
CASSQGAANEKLFF
>once|TRBV30
CAWSRQGHGYTF
>few|TRBV12-3/TRBV12-4
CASRPGPYEQYF
>-|TRBV10-3
CAISGPQGLPASYNEQFF
>few|TRBV5-1
CASREGTSSYNEQFF
>-|TRBV6-6
CASSYVQLTDTQYF
>-|TRBV5-1
CASSLAAQGTEAFF
>-|TRBV6-2/TRBV6-3
CASSFDRVPGYTF
>once|TRBV9
CASSVQARMGGNEQFF
>once|TRBV7-7
CASSLGGSGGEKLFF
>few|TRBV7-8
CASSMGQLGVNTEAFF
>-|TRBV7-8
CASSLGARGGNQPQHF
>-|TRBV3-1/TRBV3-2
CASSQELLGAVGGYTF
>-|TRBV6-6
CASSRLAGNKYNEQFF
>-|TRBV28
CASSFYRGLPEAFF
>-|TRBV2
CASSGGLYNQETQYF
>-|TRBV19
CASSTPPEMTRGRYTF
>-|TRBV19
CASSIHDRTFSGNTIYF
>-|TRBV20-1
CSALPGDGYTF
>-|TRBV6-1
CASSASLSGTVQETQYF
>few|TRBV4-1
CASSQDLGSGNTIYF
>-|TRBV12-3/TRBV12-4
CASSRDFNYGYTF
>-|TRBV15
CATSSLGTGGDEQYF
>-|TRBV27
CASSLEEGAIGAFF
>-|TRBV19
CASSFTGGRGNQPQHF
>-|TRBV20-1
CRASREAFF